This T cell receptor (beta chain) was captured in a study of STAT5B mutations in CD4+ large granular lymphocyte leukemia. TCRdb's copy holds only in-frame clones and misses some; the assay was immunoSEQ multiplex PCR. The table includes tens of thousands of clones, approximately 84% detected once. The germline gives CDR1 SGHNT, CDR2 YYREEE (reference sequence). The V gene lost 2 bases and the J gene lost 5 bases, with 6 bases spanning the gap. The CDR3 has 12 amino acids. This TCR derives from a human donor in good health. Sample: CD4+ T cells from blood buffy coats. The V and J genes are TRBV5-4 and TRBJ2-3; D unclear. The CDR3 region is CASSFLGDTQYF. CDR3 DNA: TGTGCCAGCAGCTTTTTGGGAGATACGCAGTATTTT. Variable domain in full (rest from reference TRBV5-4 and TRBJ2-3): ETGVTQSPTHLIKTRGQQVTLRCSSQSGHNTVSWYQQALGQGPQFIFQYYREEENGRGNFPPRFSGLQFPNYSSELNVNALELDDSALYLCASSFLGDTQYFGPGTRLTVL.